The following is a T cell receptor (beta chain) sequence with its context. The sample belongs to a study of PD-1 and CTLA-4 blockade in melanoma. Only in-frame clones appear in the TCRdb table, and some are missing; sequencing was by immunoSEQ multiplex PCR. The data show approximately 17,000 clones, 73% seen once. Germline CDR1 is LGHNA and CDR2 is YNFKEQ. Losses at the gene ends were 6 bases for V and 0 bases for J; bases not matched to a gene: 5. The CDR3 is 15 amino acids. Sequencing used CD8+ T cells from peripheral blood, obtained before anti-PD-1 treatment. The receptor was derived from a human donor with melanoma. This chain joins TRBV4-2 and TRBJ2-7; TRBD1 matches at 10 bases. CDR3 bases: TGTGCCAGCAGTTTCGGACAGGGGGTCTCCTACGAGCAGTACTTC. It encodes CASSFGQGVSYEQYF.